This is a list of T cell receptor beta chains from one sample in a study of human T cells and chemical hapten exposure. One entry per CDR3 protein, called by TCRdb with MiXCR from the RACE reads. The profile covers under 150,000 distinct CDR3 sequences, with 9% to 14% appearing a single time and just over 1.4% taken by the ten largest. The input for sequencing was whole blood, taken in connection with sensitization to the hapten diphenylcyclopropenone (DPC). The receptors derive from a woman aged 50 to 60 with alopecia areata. Some clones in this sample may be carry-over from other donors' samples. Both conserved end residues are part of each CDR3. D genes are given only for firm matches. Clone size is stated in some rows and not others, as once, few, many or a class when expanded.

TRBD2	TRBV7-2	TRBJ2-3	-	TGTGCCAGCAGCTTAGTAGCGGGAGGGACAGATACGCAGTATTTT	CASSLVAGGTDTQYF
TRBD2	TRBV4-2	TRBJ2-3	-	TGTGCCAGCAGCCAACCACTAGCGGGGGGGCGATATACGCAGTATTTT	CASSQPLAGGRYTQYF
TRBD1	TRBV6-6	TRBJ1-6	many	TGTGCCAGCAGGTCGAGACAGGGGGACCTTAGATCACCCCTCCACTTT	CASRSRQGDLRSPLHF
TRBD1	TRBV6-5	TRBJ1-4	many	TGTGCCAGCAGTTTACAGGGGGAGGGCGAAAAACTGTTTTTT	CASSLQGEGEKLFF
TRBD1	TRBV12-3/TRBV12-4	TRBJ2-7	many	TGTGCCAGCAGTCCACAACCTGGACAGGGCGCCTACGAGCAGTACTTC	CASSPQPGQGAYEQYF
-	TRBV7-2	TRBJ2-7	few	TGTGCCAGCAGCTTAATCGCGCGCGAGCAGTACTTC	CASSLIAREQYF
-	TRBV9	TRBJ2-1	many	TGTGCCAGCAGCGTAGAGGGTGAGCAGTTCTTC	CASSVEGEQFF
-	TRBV4-1	TRBJ1-1	-	TGCGCCAGCAGCCAAGAATGGAGCGGGGAAGCTTTCTTT	CASSQEWSGEAFF
-	TRBV18	TRBJ1-2	-	TGTGCCAGCTCACCAGACAGAGGGGTTAGTCGCTACACCTTC	CASSPDRGVSRYTF
-	TRBV6-6	TRBJ2-3	many	TGTGCCAGCAGACTCCGGTACGGGGAACAACCAGATACGCAGTATTTT	CASRLRYGEQPDTQYF
TRBD1	TRBV18	TRBJ2-5	-	TGTGCCAGCTCACTCCTACCCCCACAGGGGGCTCAAGAGACCCAGTACTTC	CASSLLPPQGAQETQYF
-	TRBV7-2	TRBJ2-3	-	TGTGCCAGCAATCAGAGACCTTCTAGCACAGATACGCAGTATTTT	CASNQRPSSTDTQYF
TRBD1	TRBV4-3	TRBJ1-1	many	TGCGCCAGCAGCCAAGGGGACAGCGAAGCTTTCTTT	CASSQGDSEAFF
TRBD1	TRBV5-1	TRBJ2-7	-	TGCGCCAGCAGCTTGAACCCGACAGGGGGTCCTTACGAGCAGTACTTC	CASSLNPTGGPYEQYF
-	TRBV28	TRBJ1-6	many	TGTGCCAGCACCGACAGGCCGGGTTCACCCCTCCACTTT	CASTDRPGSPLHF
TRBD1	TRBV4-1	TRBJ2-3	-	TGCGCCAGCAGCCCCCACCCGACAGGGACCAGCACAGATACGCAGTATTTT	CASSPHPTGTSTDTQYF
-	TRBV5-1	TRBJ2-1	few	TGCGCCAGCAGCTGGGGGACGGGCAATGAGCAGTTCTTC	CASSWGTGNEQFF
-	TRBV12-3/TRBV12-4	TRBJ1-1	many	TGTGCCAGCAGGTTCGGAGCCCGGACTGAAGCTTTCTTT	CASRFGARTEAFF
-	TRBV5-1	TRBJ1-6	-	TGCGCCAGCAGCCCGTCGGGGGCGCCTTCACCCCTCCACTTT	CASSPSGAPSPLHF
-	TRBV5-1	TRBJ2-1	-	TGCGCCAGCAGCTTGGCCTTCGATGAGCAGTTCTTC	CASSLAFDEQFF
TRBD1	TRBV7-9	TRBJ1-4	many	TGTGCCAGCAGCTTAGGACAGGGGAATGAAAAACTGTTTTTT	CASSLGQGNEKLFF
TRBD2	TRBV6-4	TRBJ2-2	many	TGTGCCAGCAGTGAACACGGGGGGACTAACACCGGGGAGCTGTTTTTT	CASSEHGGTNTGELFF
TRBD1	TRBV3-1	TRBJ1-1	few	TGTGCCAGCAGCTACAGGGGGCGCGGAATGGTTATCTTT	CASSYRGRGMVIF
-	TRBV5-5	TRBJ1-5	few	TGTGCCAGCAGCTTGGGGTCGGCAGGATACAATCAGCCCCAGCATTTT	CASSLGSAGYNQPQHF
-	TRBV7-9	TRBJ2-3	few	TGTGCCAGCAGCTTAAAGGACTGGCGGGATACGCAGTATTTT	CASSLKDWRDTQYF
TRBD1	TRBV29-1	TRBJ1-6	many	TGCAGCGTCCGGGACAGGAGGGATTCACCCCTCCACTTT	CSVRDRRDSPLHF
TRBD1	TRBV18	TRBJ2-7	many	TGTGCCAGCTCACAGACAGGGGGTGGCTACGAGCAGTACTTC	CASSQTGGGYEQYF
TRBD1	TRBV6-1	TRBJ1-5	few	TGTGCCAGTGCAGGGGGCCCTCAGCCCCAGCATTTT	CASAGGPQPQHF
TRBD1	TRBV10-1	TRBJ2-1	-	TGCGCCAGCAGTCAGGGGGCCGGCCCCTACAATGAGCAGTTCTTC	CASSQGAGPYNEQFF
-	TRBV12-3/TRBV12-4	TRBJ1-3	many	TGTGCCAGCAGCAAGGAAAGAGTAGCTGGAAACACCATATATTTT	CASSKERVAGNTIYF
TRBD2	TRBV9	TRBJ2-3	many	TGTGCCAGCAGACCCCCGGGACTAGCCGCAGATACGCAGTATTTT	CASRPPGLAADTQYF
TRBD1	TRBV12-3/TRBV12-4	TRBJ2-1	many	TGTGCCAGCAAACCGGGACAGGGGTACAATGAGCAGTTCTTC	CASKPGQGYNEQFF
-	TRBV2	TRBJ2-1	-	TGTGCCAGCAGTCAAACCGGGACCGGCCGGTTCTTC	CASSQTGTGRFF
TRBD1	TRBV10-3	TRBJ2-1	few	TGTGCCATCTCGGACAGGGTCCATGAGCAGTTCTTC	CAISDRVHEQFF
-	TRBV9	TRBJ2-7	few	TGTGCCAGCAGCGTAGGCAGCTCCTTTACCTACGAGCAGTACTTC	CASSVGSSFTYEQYF
TRBD1	TRBV6-2/TRBV6-3	TRBJ2-7	many	TGTGCCACCGACGATGTACAGGGGCGGGAGCAGTACTTC	CATDDVQGREQYF
-	TRBV12-3/TRBV12-4	TRBJ2-5	-	TGTGCCAGCAGTTTAAGAAGCGCGTACCAAGAGACCCAGTACTTC	CASSLRSAYQETQYF
-	TRBV7-9	TRBJ2-3	-	TGTGCCAGCAGCTCCCCGGTAGATACGCAGTATTTT	CASSSPVDTQYF
-	TRBV18	TRBJ1-5	-	TGTGCCAGCTCACCACCGCAGGGCCAGCCCCAGCATTTT	CASSPPQGQPQHF
-	TRBV6-6	TRBJ2-2	few	TGTGCCAGCAGTCCGCCCGCCAGGGTTACCACCGGGGAGCTGTTTTTT	CASSPPARVTTGELFF
-	TRBV5-1	TRBJ1-3	-	TGCGCCAGCAGCTTGTCTGGGGGCGAAGGAAACACCATATATTTT	CASSLSGGEGNTIYF
-	TRBV7-8	TRBJ1-5	-	TGTGCCAGCAGCTCCGACAGCAATCAGCCCCAGCATTTT	CASSSDSNQPQHF
-	TRBV3-1	TRBJ1-2	many	TGTGCCAGCAGCCAAGGGGGACTTCCGAACTATGGCTACACCTTC	CASSQGGLPNYGYTF
TRBD2	TRBV7-2	TRBJ2-7	-	TGTGCCAGCAGCCGACGACTAGCGGGGCAGAGCTCCTACGAGCAGTACTTC	CASSRRLAGQSSYEQYF
-	TRBV5-4	TRBJ2-1	many	TGTGCCAGCAGCTCGCCACGGGCCTACAATGAGCAGTTCTTC	CASSSPRAYNEQFF
TRBD1	TRBV3-1	TRBJ2-7	-	TGTGCCAGCAGCCTCTTCCAAGGGGGCTCGACCTACGAGCAGTACTTC	CASSLFQGGSTYEQYF
-	TRBV6-2/TRBV6-3	TRBJ2-5	few	TGTGCCAGCAAGCGCTTCCAAGAGACCCAGTACTTC	CASKRFQETQYF
TRBD1	TRBV3-1	TRBJ1-6	few	TGTGCCAGCAGCCAAGATCAGGGGGCCGGCTCACCCCTCCACTTT	CASSQDQGAGSPLHF
-	TRBV6-6	TRBJ1-4	-	TGTGCCAGCACCCGTCTGAACGAAAAACTGCTTTTT	CASTRLNEKLLF
-	TRBV4-3	TRBJ1-2	-	TGCGCCAGCAGCCATGGGAAGGCGGGCTATGGCTACACCTTC	CASSHGKAGYGYTF
-	TRBV7-7	TRBJ2-3	many	TGTGCTAGCAGCCCCTCTACGAGGCTTTCTAGCACAGATACGCAGTATTTT	CASSPSTRLSSTDTQYF
TRBD1	TRBV5-8	TRBJ2-3	-	TGTGCCAGCAGCCCCGGGACAGGGAAGACAGATACGCAGTATTTT	CASSPGTGKTDTQYF
TRBD1	TRBV5-1	TRBJ1-1	-	TGCGCCAGCAGACAATCGACAGGGGTAAACACTGAAGCTTTCTTT	CASRQSTGVNTEAFF
-	TRBV7-9	TRBJ1-1	few	TGTGCCAGCAGCTTTCTGGTTCAGGGTTACACTGAAGCTTTCTTT	CASSFLVQGYTEAFF